The 6 T cell receptor beta chains below come from one sample, sequenced in a study of cytomegalovirus exposure and HLA in healthy donors. The protocol was immunoSEQ multiplex PCR, while the TCRdb copy is restricted to in-frame clones and leaves out a portion. The sample has 250,000 to 400,000 clones, 88% seen once. The sample was PBMCs. All receptors derive from a man aged 25 to 45 in good health and CMV-seronegative.

This clone has just a few counts. V and J are TRBV4-1 and TRBJ2-7; 9 bases fit TRBD1. The germline V gene encodes CDR1 MGHRA and CDR2 YSYEKL. After removal of 5 bases from V and 6 bases from J, the junction contained 5 bases not matched to a gene. This CDR3 region has 13 residues. The CDR3 DNA sequence: TGCGCCAGCAGCACAGGGGGCTCGAGCGAGCAGTACTTC. Amino acids: CASSTGGSSEQYF.

V is TRBV6-1 and J is TRBJ1-6; 9 positions match TRBD1. The CDR3 is 15 amino acids. Germline CDR1 and CDR2: MNHNS and SASEGT. With 7 bases clipped from V and 8 bases from J, the junction kept 9 bases outside the gene matches. CDR3 nucleotide sequence: TGTGCCAGCACCATCACAGGGGGCGTAGATTCACCCCTCCACTTT. It translates to CASTITGGVDSPLHF.

V gene TRBV9 combines with J gene TRBJ2-5; 13 positions match TRBD2. There are 20 residues in the CDR3. With 0 bases clipped from V and 0 bases from J, the junction kept 11 bases outside the gene matches. Germline CDR1 SGDLS, CDR2 YYNGEE. The CDR3: CASSVGPGLLAGGYQETQYF. DNA of the CDR3: TGTGCCAGCAGCGTAGGTCCGGGATTACTAGCGGGGGGGTACCAAGAGACCCAGTACTTC.

This chain uses TRBV6-6 with TRBJ2-7; 9 bases match TRBD1. CDR1 MNHNY and CDR2 SVGAGI come from the germline V gene (reference sequence). This CDR3 is 15 amino acids long. The V gene end was trimmed by 4 bases and the J gene end by 1 base; junction bases not matched to a gene: 5. The CDR3 loop is CASSSPGQGSYEQYF. In DNA form, the CDR3 reads TGTGCCAGCAGTTCCCCGGGACAGGGTTCCTACGAGCAGTACTTC.

The chain employs TRBV5-1 and TRBJ2-3; no reliable D call. V was cut by 1 base and J by 3 bases, with 15 bases left in between. This CDR3 comprises 16 residues. Per the germline V gene, CDR1 is SGHRS and CDR2 is YFSETQ. The CDR3 DNA is TGCGCCAGCAGCTTGTATTCGGCGATAGCTACAGATACGCAGTATTTT. Its translation is CASSLYSAIATDTQYF.

The chain is built from TRBV7-9 and TRBJ2-7; 9 bases are shared with TRBD1. This CDR3 region has 16 residues. Losses at the gene ends were 6 bases for V and 1 base for J; bases not matched to a gene: 10. Germline loops: CDR1 SEHNR, CDR2 FQNEAQ (reference sequence). The CDR3, as DNA: TGTGCCAGCAGGTACGAGACCGGGACAGGGTCCTACGAGCAGTACTTC. As protein: CASRYETGTGSYEQYF.